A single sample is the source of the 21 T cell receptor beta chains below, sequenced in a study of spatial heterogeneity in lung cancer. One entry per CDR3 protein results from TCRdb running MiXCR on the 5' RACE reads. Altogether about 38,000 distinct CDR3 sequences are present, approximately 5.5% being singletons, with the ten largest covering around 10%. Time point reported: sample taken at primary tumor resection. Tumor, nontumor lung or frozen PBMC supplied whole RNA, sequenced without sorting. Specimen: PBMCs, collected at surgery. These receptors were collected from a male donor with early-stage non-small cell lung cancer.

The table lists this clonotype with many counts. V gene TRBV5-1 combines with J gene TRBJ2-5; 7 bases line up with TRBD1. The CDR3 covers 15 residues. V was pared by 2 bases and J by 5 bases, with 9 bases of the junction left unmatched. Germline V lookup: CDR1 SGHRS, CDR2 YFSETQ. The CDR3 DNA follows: TGCGCCAGCAGCTTAAGCCAGGGGGAATCCGAGACCCAGTACTTC. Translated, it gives CASSLSQGESETQYF. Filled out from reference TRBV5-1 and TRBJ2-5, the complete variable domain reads KAGVTQTPRYLIKTRGQQVTLSCSPISGHRSVSWYQQTPGQGLQFLFEYFSETQRNKGNFPGRFSGRQFSNSRSEMNVSTLELGDSALYLCASSLSQGESETQYFGPGTRLLVL.

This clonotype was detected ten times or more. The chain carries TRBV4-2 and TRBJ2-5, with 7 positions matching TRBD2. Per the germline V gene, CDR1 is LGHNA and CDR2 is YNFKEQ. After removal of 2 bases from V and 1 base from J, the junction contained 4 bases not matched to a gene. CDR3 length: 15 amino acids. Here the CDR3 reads CASSQSGAGQETQYF. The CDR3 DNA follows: TGTGCCAGCAGCCAAAGCGGGGCTGGCCAAGAGACCCAGTACTTC.

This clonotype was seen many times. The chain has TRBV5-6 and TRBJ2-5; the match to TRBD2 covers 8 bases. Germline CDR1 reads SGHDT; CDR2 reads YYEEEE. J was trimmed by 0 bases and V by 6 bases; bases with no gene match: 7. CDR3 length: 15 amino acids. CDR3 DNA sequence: TGTGCCAGCACCCCCCAGCGGGGGTACCAAGAGACCCAGTACTTC. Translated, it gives CASTPQRGYQETQYF.

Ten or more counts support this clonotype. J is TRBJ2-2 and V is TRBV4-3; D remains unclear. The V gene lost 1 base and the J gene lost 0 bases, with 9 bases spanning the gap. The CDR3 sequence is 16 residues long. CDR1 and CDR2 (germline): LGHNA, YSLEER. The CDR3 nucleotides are TGCGCCAGCAGCCAAGGTTCAGTTGCGAACACCGGGGAGCTGTTTTTT. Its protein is CASSQGSVANTGELFF.

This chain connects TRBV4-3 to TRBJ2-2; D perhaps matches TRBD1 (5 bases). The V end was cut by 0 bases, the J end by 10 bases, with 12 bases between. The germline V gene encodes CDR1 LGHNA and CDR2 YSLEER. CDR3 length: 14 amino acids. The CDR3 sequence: CASSQEGATPELFF. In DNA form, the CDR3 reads TGCGCCAGCAGCCAAGAAGGGGCCACCCCGGAGCTGTTTTTT.

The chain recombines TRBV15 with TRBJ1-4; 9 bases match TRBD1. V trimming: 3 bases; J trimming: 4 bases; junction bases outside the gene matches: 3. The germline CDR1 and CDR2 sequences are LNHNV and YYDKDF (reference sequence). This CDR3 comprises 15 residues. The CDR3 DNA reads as TGTGCCACCAGCAGGCAGACAGGGGGTAATGAAAAACTGTTTTTT. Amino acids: CATSRQTGGNEKLFF. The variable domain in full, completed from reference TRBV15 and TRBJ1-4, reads DAMVIQNPRYQVTQFGKPVTLSCSQTLNHNVMYWYQQKSSQAPKLLFHYYDKDFNNEADTPDNFQSRRPNTSFCFLDIRSPGLGDTAMYLCATSRQTGGNEKLFFGSGTQLSVL.

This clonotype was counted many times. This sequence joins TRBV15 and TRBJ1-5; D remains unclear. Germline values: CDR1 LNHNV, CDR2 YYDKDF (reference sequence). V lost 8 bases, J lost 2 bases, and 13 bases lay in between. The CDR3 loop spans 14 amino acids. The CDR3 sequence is CATEPGFGNQPQHF. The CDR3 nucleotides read TGTGCCACCGAGCCTGGCTTTGGCAATCAGCCCCAGCATTTT.

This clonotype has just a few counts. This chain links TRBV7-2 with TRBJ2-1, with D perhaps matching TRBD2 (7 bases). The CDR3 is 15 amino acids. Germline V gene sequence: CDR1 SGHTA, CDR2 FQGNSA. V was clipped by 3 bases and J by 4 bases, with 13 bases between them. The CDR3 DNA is TGTGCCAGCAGCTTGTACGGGGGGCAGTACAATGAGCAGTTCTTC. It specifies CASSLYGGQYNEQFF.

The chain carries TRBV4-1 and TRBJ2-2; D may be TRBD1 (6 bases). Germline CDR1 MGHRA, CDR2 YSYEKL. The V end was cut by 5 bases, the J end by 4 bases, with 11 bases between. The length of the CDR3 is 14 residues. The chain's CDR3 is CASSNRVITGELFF. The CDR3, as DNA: TGCGCCAGCAGCAACAGGGTAATCACCGGGGAGCTGTTTTTT.

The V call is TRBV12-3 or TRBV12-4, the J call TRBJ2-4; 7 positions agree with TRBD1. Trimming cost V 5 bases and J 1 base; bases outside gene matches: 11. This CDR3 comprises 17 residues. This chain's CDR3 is CASSARQGRLAKNIQYF. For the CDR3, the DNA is TGTGCCAGCAGTGCACGACAGGGCCGGCTGGCCAAAAACATTCAGTACTTC.

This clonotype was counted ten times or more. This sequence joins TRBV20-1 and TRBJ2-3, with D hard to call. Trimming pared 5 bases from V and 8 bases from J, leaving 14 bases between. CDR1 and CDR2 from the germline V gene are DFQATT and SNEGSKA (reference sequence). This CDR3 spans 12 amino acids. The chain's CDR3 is CSALRTSGTQYF. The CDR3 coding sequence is TGCAGTGCTCTCCGTACTTCCGGTACGCAGTATTTT.

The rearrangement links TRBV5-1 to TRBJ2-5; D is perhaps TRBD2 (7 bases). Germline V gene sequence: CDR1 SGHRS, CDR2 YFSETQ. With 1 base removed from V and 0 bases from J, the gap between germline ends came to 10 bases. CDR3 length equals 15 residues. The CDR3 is CASSLPGGNQETQYF. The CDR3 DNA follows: TGCGCCAGCAGCTTGCCGGGGGGCAACCAAGAGACCCAGTACTTC. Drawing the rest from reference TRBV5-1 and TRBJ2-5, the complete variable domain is KAGVTQTPRYLIKTRGQQVTLSCSPISGHRSVSWYQQTPGQGLQFLFEYFSETQRNKGNFPGRFSGRQFSNSRSEMNVSTLELGDSALYLCASSLPGGNQETQYFGPGTRLLVL.

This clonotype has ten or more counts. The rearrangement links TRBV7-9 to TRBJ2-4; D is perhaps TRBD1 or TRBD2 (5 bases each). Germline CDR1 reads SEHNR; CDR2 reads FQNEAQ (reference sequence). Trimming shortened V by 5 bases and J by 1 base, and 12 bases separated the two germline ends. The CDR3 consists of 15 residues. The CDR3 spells CASSGGWGAKNIQYF. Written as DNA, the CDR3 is TGTGCCAGCAGCGGGGGTTGGGGGGCCAAAAACATTCAGTACTTC.

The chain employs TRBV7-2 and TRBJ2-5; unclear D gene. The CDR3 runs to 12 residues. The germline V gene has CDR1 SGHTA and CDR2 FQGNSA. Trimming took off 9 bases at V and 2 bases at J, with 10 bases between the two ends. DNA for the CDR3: TGTGCCAGTACCTGGGATCAAGAGACCCAGTACTTC. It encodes CASTWDQETQYF.

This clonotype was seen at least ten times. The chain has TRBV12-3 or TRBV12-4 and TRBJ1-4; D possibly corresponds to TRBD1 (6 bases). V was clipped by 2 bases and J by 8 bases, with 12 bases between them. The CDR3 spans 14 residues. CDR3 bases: TGTGCCAGCAGTTTACAGGGGCCACGGGAAAAACTGTTTTTT. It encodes CASSLQGPREKLFF.

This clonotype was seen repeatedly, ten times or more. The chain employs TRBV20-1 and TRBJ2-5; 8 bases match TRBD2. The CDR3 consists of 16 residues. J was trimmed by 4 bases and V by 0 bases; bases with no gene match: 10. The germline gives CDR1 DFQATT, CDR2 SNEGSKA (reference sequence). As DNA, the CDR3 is TGCAGTGCTAGAGATAGCTTAGCGGGGTTTGCAGAGACCCAGTACTTC. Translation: CSARDSLAGFAETQYF.

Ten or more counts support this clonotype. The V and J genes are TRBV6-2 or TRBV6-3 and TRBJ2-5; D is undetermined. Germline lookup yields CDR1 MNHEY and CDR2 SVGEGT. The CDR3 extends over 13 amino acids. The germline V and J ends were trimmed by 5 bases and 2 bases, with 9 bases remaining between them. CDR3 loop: CASSQTLQETQYF. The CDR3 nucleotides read TGTGCCAGCAGTCAGACCCTTCAAGAGACCCAGTACTTC.

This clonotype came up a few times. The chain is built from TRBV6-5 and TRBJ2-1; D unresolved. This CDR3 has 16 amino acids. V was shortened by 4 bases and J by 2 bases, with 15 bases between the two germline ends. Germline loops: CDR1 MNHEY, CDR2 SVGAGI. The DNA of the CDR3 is TGTGCCAGCAGTTCCGATCGACCCGACGCCTACAATGAGCAGTTCTTC. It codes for CASSSDRPDAYNEQFF.

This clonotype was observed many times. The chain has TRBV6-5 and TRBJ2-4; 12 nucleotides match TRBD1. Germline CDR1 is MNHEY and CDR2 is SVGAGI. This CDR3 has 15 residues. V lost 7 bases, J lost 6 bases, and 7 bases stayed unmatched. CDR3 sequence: CASTRDRGLGNIQYF. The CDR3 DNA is TGTGCCAGCACCCGGGACAGGGGGCTTGGAAACATTCAGTACTTC.

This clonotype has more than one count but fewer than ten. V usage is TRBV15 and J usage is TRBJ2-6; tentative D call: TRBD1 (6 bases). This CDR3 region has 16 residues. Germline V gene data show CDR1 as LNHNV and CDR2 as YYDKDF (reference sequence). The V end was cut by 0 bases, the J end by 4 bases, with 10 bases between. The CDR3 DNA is TGTGCCACCAGCAGAGATTTGAGGGGGGGGGCCAACGTCCTGACTTTC. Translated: CATSRDLRGGANVLTF.

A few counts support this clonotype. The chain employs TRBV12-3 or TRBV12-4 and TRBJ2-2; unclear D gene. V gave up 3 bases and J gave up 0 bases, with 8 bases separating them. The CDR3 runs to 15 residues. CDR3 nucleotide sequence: TGTGCCAGCAGTTTGGGTAGTACGAACACCGGGGAGCTGTTTTTT. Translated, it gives CASSLGSTNTGELFF.